The source of this T cell receptor beta chain is a study of T cell changes during pregnancy in multiple sclerosis. The V and J ends lost 5 bases and 5 bases, in that order; junction bases with no gene match: 4. CDR1 and CDR2 from the germline V gene are MNHEY and SVGAGI. The CDR3 sequence is 13 residues long. This table comes from immunoSEQ multiplex PCR, and its TCRdb copy is limited to in-frame clones, with some not included. The repertoire holds tens of thousands of clones, with around nine tenths as singletons. This receptor was identified in a female donor with multiple sclerosis, enrolled in a pregnancy study. The source material was peripheral blood, sampled before pregnancy. The genes are TRBV6-5 and TRBJ1-1, with 8 bases fitting TRBD1. This chain's CDR3 is CASSNHRGTEAFF. The DNA for the CDR3 is TGTGCCAGCAGTAACCACAGGGGGACTGAAGCTTTCTTT.